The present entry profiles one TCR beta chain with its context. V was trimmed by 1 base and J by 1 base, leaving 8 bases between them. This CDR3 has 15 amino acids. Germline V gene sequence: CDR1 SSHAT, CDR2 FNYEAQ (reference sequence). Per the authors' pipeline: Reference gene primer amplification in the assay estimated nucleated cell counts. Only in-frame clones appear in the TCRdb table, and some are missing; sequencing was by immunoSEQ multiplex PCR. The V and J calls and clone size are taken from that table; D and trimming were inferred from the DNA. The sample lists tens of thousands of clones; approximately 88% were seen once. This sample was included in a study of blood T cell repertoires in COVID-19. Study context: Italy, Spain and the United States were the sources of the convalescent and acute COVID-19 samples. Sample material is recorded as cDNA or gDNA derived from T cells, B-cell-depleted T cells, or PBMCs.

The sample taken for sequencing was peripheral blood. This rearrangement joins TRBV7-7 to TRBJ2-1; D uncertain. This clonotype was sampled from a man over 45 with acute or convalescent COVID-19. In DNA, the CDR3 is TGTGCCAGCAGCTTAGGTCCGGAGTCCTACAATGAGCAGTTCTTC. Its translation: CASSLGPESYNEQFF.